The 9 T cell receptor beta chains given below trace back to one sample, sequenced in a study. One entry per CDR3 protein results from TCRdb running MiXCR on the RT-PCR reads. Of about 680,000 distinct CDR3 sequences in the sample, approximately 14% were seen once. Sequencing was performed on memory CD4+ T cells from blood. Source of these receptors: a female donor in good health, serving as a healthy control.

CDR3 nucleotide sequence: TGCGCCAGCAGCTTCGGAACGGGAAGCACTGAAGCTTTCTTT. The encoded protein is CASSFGTGSTEAFF. The chain couples TRBV5-1 to TRBJ1-1; D not resolved. The germline V and J ends were trimmed by 2 bases and 4 bases, with 12 bases remaining between them. CDR3 size: 14 residues. Germline V gene sequence: CDR1 SGHRS, CDR2 YFSETQ.

This clonotype was recorded at least ten times. The genes are TRBV7-2 and TRBJ2-3, with D unresolved. This CDR3 region has 16 residues. CDR1 is SGHTA and CDR2 is FQGNSA in the germline V gene. The V gene lost 6 bases and the J gene lost 0 bases, with 16 bases spanning the gap. CDR3 in DNA: TGTGCCAGCAGGCGACCTCCGGGTAGTAGCACAGATACGCAGTATTTT. Amino acid sequence: CASRRPPGSSTDTQYF.

This clonotype turned up a few times. The V call is TRBV11-3, the J call TRBJ2-1; TRBD2 matches 7 bases. The J segment lost 5 bases and the V segment lost 5 bases, leaving 9 bases of the junction unmatched. This CDR3 spans 15 amino acids. In germline, CDR1 is SGHNT, CDR2 YENEEA. The CDR3, as DNA: TGTGCCAGCAGCCCTTCCGGGGGGATCAACAATGAGCAGTTCTTC. Translating gives CASSPSGGINNEQFF.

The rearrangement links TRBV2 to TRBJ2-7; TRBD2 might be the D (5 bases). Trimming removed 2 bases from V and 6 bases from J, with 5 bases in between. The CDR3 loop spans 11 amino acids. Germline V gives CDR1 SNHLY, CDR2 FYNNEI. In DNA form, the CDR3 reads TGTGCCAGCAGTGAACGGGGCGAGCAGTACTTC. This translates into CASSERGEQYF.

As regards this clonotype: A read error is possible here, since a much larger clone lies one base away. The gene calls are TRBV6-6 and TRBJ1-5; TRBD1 matches 7 bases. The CDR3 extends over 18 amino acids. Germline V gene sequence: CDR1 MNHNY, CDR2 SVGAGI (reference sequence). DNA for the CDR3: TGTGCCAGCAGTCGTTCACCGGGACAGAGAATCAGCAGTCAGCCCCAGCATTTT. This encodes CASSRSPGQRISSQPQHF.

This clonotype occurred many times. V gene TRBV20-1 combines with J gene TRBJ2-5, with 7 bases that match TRBD1. CDR3 size: 12 residues. J gave up 1 base and V 5 bases, and 1 base lay outside the gene matches. Germline assignment: CDR1 DFQATT and CDR2 SNEGSKA (reference sequence). CDR3: CSARDSQETQYF. The CDR3 region has the DNA TGCAGTGCTCGGGACAGCCAAGAGACCCAGTACTTC.

This clonotype turned up a few times. This chain links TRBV19 with TRBJ2-2; TRBD1 agrees at 10 bases. The J segment lost 3 bases and the V segment lost 3 bases, leaving 7 bases of the junction unmatched. CDR1 and CDR2 (germline): LNHDA, SQIVND (reference sequence). The CDR3 extends over 17 amino acids. CDR3 nucleotide sequence: TGTGCCAGTAGTATCACCCCGGGACAGGGGTACACCGGGGAGCTGTTTTTT. It yields the protein CASSITPGQGYTGELFF.

This clonotype showed up many times. The chain has TRBV12-3 or TRBV12-4 and TRBJ1-2; no clear D. The length of the CDR3 is 14 residues. V lost 1 base and J lost 0, with 6 bases in between. The CDR3 is CASSLVGPNYGYTF. In DNA, the CDR3 is TGTGCCAGCAGTTTAGTGGGCCCTAACTATGGCTACACCTTC.

This clonotype was detected ten times or more. Its ends do not fully match the called genes, so a read error is possible. CDR3 sequence (DNA): TGTGCCAGCAGTTTAGCGAGCACAGATACGCAGTATTTT. This sequence encodes CASSLASTDTQYF. The V and J genes are TRBV5-1 and TRBJ2-3; possible D gene TRBD2, 5 bases. The length of the CDR3 is 13 residues. CDR1 is SGHRS, CDR2 YFSETQ, per germline.